This passage covers 10 T cell receptor beta chains from one sample sequenced in a study of patients and donors after allogeneic stem cell transplantation. TCRdb re-called the RT-PCR reads with MiXCR, one entry per CDR3 protein. The table shows 70,000 or so distinct CDR3 sequences, with around a quarter occurring only once. The source material was blood, either unsorted or a sorted T cell fraction (not recorded which). These receptors all stem from a human donor who was either an allogeneic HSCT recipient or a stem cell or donor lymphocyte infusion donor (not recorded which). It is not recorded whose cells these are; they may come from a transplant donor.

This clonotype was recorded once. The rearrangement joins TRBV7-2 to TRBJ1-2; 8 bases are a match to TRBD1. V gave up 1 base and J gave up 4 bases; unmatched junction bases: 2. The CDR3 runs to 14 residues. Per germline, CDR1 SGHTA and CDR2 FQGNSA. CDR3 coding DNA: TGTGCCAGCAGCTTAGGGACAGGGACCTATGGCTACACCTTC. Amino acids: CASSLGTGTYGYTF.

CDR3 sequence reads: CASSVGRLGQFF. The CDR3 bases are TGCGCCAGCAGCGTGGGCAGATTAGGGCAGTTCTTC. The chain couples TRBV5-1 to TRBJ2-1; no clear D gene. Germline V lookup: CDR1 SGHRS, CDR2 YFSETQ. The CDR3 is 12 residues long. V was pared by 4 bases and J by 12 bases, with 14 bases between.

This clonotype was detected ten times or more. The chain is built from TRBV29-1 and TRBJ1-2, with TRBD1 as a possible D gene (6 bases). The germline CDR1 and CDR2 sequences are SQVTM and ANQGSEA. V lost 4 bases, J lost 1 base, and 16 bases lay in between. The CDR3 sequence is 15 residues long. CDR3 in amino acids: CSVAPAGQNNYGYTF. CDR3 coding DNA: TGCAGCGTTGCGCCTGCGGGACAAAATAACTATGGCTACACCTTC.

The V call is TRBV7-2, the J call TRBJ2-1; D might be TRBD2 (6 bases). V was shortened by 5 bases and J by 8 bases, with 19 bases between the two germline ends. The germline gives CDR1 SGHTA, CDR2 FQGNSA. This CDR3 is built from 15 residues. CDR3 nucleotide sequence: TGTGCCAGCAGCCAGACTAGACAGCTCCGTGATGAGCAGTTCTTC. It translates to CASSQTRQLRDEQFF.

This rearrangement joins TRBV15 to TRBJ2-1; no firm D call. The germline gives CDR1 LNHNV, CDR2 YYDKDF (reference sequence). V lost 5 bases and J lost 5, with 13 bases in between. There are 14 residues in the CDR3. The CDR3 spells CATSEVRANNEQFF. CDR3 nucleotides: TGTGCCACCAGCGAAGTCCGAGCAAACAATGAGCAGTTCTTC. Combining the CDR3 with reference TRBV15 and TRBJ2-1 gives the whole variable domain DAMVIQNPRYQVTQFGKPVTLSCSQTLNHNVMYWYQQKSSQAPKLLFHYYDKDFNNEADTPDNFQSRRPNTSFCFLDIRSPGLGDTAMYLCATSEVRANNEQFFGPGTRLTVL.

The chain links TRBV12-3 or TRBV12-4 to TRBJ2-2; D perhaps matches TRBD2 (6 bases). The V gene lost 3 bases and the J gene lost 4 bases, with 24 bases spanning the gap. This CDR3 is 19 amino acids long. The CDR3 region is CASSFRGRGLQRLTGELFF. CDR3 in DNA: TGTGCCAGCAGTTTTAGGGGTAGGGGACTCCAGCGACTCACCGGGGAGCTGTTTTTT.

This clonotype was detected a few times. The chain has TRBV5-1 and TRBJ2-2; D is uncertain. Germline CDR1 SGHRS, CDR2 YFSETQ. CDR3 length equals 13 residues. V was cut by 0 bases and J by 5 bases, with 5 bases left in between. The CDR3 DNA follows: TGCGCCAGCAGCTTGGCGGTAACCGGGGAGCTGTTTTTT. Its protein is CASSLAVTGELFF.

The chain links TRBV5-1 to TRBJ2-3; perhaps TRBD2 as D (5 bases). In germline, CDR1 is SGHRS, CDR2 YFSETQ. V lost 3 bases and J lost 4, with 12 bases in between. The CDR3 extends over 14 amino acids. CDR3 sequence: CASSSTEGPDTQYF. CDR3 sequence (DNA): TGCGCCAGCAGCTCAACAGAGGGCCCAGATACGCAGTATTTT.

This clonotype was seen more than once but under ten times. This CDR3 reads CASQIHGGGNEKLFF. The CDR3 bases are TGCGCCAGTCAGATCCACGGCGGGGGAAATGAAAAACTGTTTTTT. This chain connects TRBV5-1 to TRBJ1-4; TRBD1 might be the D (5 bases). This CDR3 is 15 amino acids long. V was cut by 8 bases and J by 5 bases, with 19 bases left in between. Looked up from germline, CDR1 is SGHRS and CDR2 is YFSETQ.

This clonotype was found a few times. This chain uses TRBV4-3 with TRBJ2-7; TRBD2 agrees at 11 bases. The CDR3 loop spans 16 amino acids. With V trimmed by 0 bases and J by 5 bases, 6 bases remained unmatched. CDR1 LGHNA and CDR2 YSLEER come from the germline V gene. The CDR3 here is CASSQDWLAGGHEQYF. The CDR3 DNA reads as TGCGCCAGCAGCCAAGATTGGCTAGCGGGAGGCCACGAGCAGTACTTC.